These 24 T cell receptor beta chains were sequenced from one sample in a study of T cells in Graves' hyperthyroidism and ophthalmopathy (dated 2019 in TCRdb). Receptor libraries were prepared by multiplex PCR. TCRdb lists the instrument as Illumina HiSeq 2000. The TCR beta CDR3 regions were amplified from RNA transcripts. For the first round of RT-PCR on the TCR CDR3, the HTBI primer set was used together with the Qiagen OneStep RT-PCR kit. TCRdb handled the public reads itself, with Q25 trimming in fastp and clone calling in MiXCR, and kept productive beta chains. Rows are combined by CDR3 protein, so each entry shows the most common genes and DNA. The sample yields around 280,000 distinct CDR3 sequences; approximately 13% were counted once. The ten largest clones take up 7.9% of the sample. Sequenced input: blood. These TCRs come from a woman between 40 and 50 years old with Graves' hyperthyroidism.

This clonotype was seen more than once but under ten times. The rearrangement links TRBV25-1 to TRBJ1-1; D gene ambiguous. The CDR3 runs 13 residues. V gave up 7 bases and J gave up 0 bases, with 9 bases separating them. The germline gives CDR1 MGHDK, CDR2 SYGVNS. The CDR3 protein is CASNKGMNTEAFF. The CDR3 DNA is TGTGCCAGCAATAAGGGAATGAACACTGAAGCTTTCTTT.

Details on this clonotype: A read error is possible here, since a much larger clone lies one base away. This chain's CDR3 is CASSPGTSGRVEQYF. For the CDR3, the DNA is TGTGCCAGCAGCCCGGGGACTAGCGGGAGGGTGGAGCAGTACTTC. This chain links TRBV7-2 with TRBJ2-7; 16 nucleotides line up with TRBD2. Germline V gene sequence: CDR1 SGHTA, CDR2 FQGNSA. V shed 5 bases, J shed 7 bases, and the junction held 5 bases outside the gene matches. The length of the CDR3 is 15 residues.

The genes are TRBV20-1 and TRBJ2-1, with D possibly matching TRBD2 (5 bases). The CDR3 has 21 residues. With 6 bases removed from V and 0 bases from J, the gap between germline ends came to 33 bases. Germline V gene lookup returns CDR1 DFQATT and CDR2 SNEGSKA (reference sequence). The CDR3 sequence is CSAPPSGRPKTQTSSYNEQFF. The DNA for the CDR3 is TGCAGTGCCCCCCCCAGTGGGAGACCTAAAACCCAGACGAGCTCCTACAATGAGCAGTTCTTC.

V gene TRBV19 combines with J gene TRBJ1-2, with 9 bases fitting TRBD1. This CDR3 comprises 14 residues. V lost 3 bases, J lost 6 bases, and 5 bases stayed unmatched. Germline V gene lookup returns CDR1 LNHDA and CDR2 SQIVND (reference sequence). For the CDR3, the DNA is TGTGCCAGTAGTATGACAGGGGGAATCGATGGCTACACCTTC. Its protein is CASSMTGGIDGYTF.

This clonotype was counted at least ten times. The chain combines TRBV7-9 with TRBJ2-3, with D perhaps given as TRBD1 or TRBD2 (5 bases each). V dropped 6 bases and J dropped 6 bases, with 19 bases sitting between them. CDR3 length equals 15 residues. Germline-derived CDR1 and CDR2 are SEHNR and FQNEAQ (reference sequence). The CDR3 DNA reads TGTGCCAGCAGAATACCGGGACCTCGGCCCGATACGCAGTATTTT. Protein product: CASRIPGPRPDTQYF.

V gene TRBV12-5 combines with J gene TRBJ2-1, with a weak D call TRBD2 (7 bases). The CDR3 is made up of 14 amino acids. The germline CDR1 and CDR2 sequences are LGHNT and FRNRAP. The V end lost 6 bases, the J end lost 5 bases, and 14 bases lay between the germline ends. In DNA form, the CDR3 reads TGTGCTAGTGGCCGGGGGGCGGTCAACAATGAGCAGTTCTTC. Its translation is CASGRGAVNNEQFF.

This clonotype has at least ten counts. The chain carries TRBV10-3 and TRBJ2-7, with D hard to call. Trimming shortened V by 7 bases and J by 2 bases, and 9 bases separated the two germline ends. From germline, CDR1 is ENHRY and CDR2 SYGVKD. The CDR3 length is 12 residues. CDR3 sequence (DNA): TGTGCCATCAACGACAATGCCTACGAGCAGTACTTC. Encoded protein: CAINDNAYEQYF.

This clonotype was seen repeatedly, ten times or more. The chain combines TRBV28 with TRBJ1-6, with D perhaps matching TRBD1 (5 bases). The germline V and J ends were trimmed by 2 bases and 17 bases, with 19 bases remaining between them. CDR1 and CDR2 (germline): MDHEN, SYDVKM. The CDR3 length is 14 residues. The CDR3 sequence: CASSLTGPTFMVHF. CDR3 sequence (DNA): TGTGCCAGCAGTTTAACAGGTCCTACTTTCATGGTCCACTTT.

This clonotype was recorded many times. The gene calls are TRBV13 and TRBJ2-7, with no clear D. CDR3 length: 12 amino acids. V dropped 4 bases and J dropped 6 bases, with 10 bases sitting between them. Germline CDR1 reads PRHDT; CDR2 reads FYEKMQ (reference sequence). In DNA form, the CDR3 reads TGTGCCAGCAGCTCCGTCCATAGCGAGCAGTACTTC. Translating gives CASSSVHSEQYF.

This clonotype was seen only a few times. The chain links TRBV7-6 to TRBJ2-1; 7 nucleotides align to TRBD1. Germline-derived CDR1 and CDR2 are SGHVS and FNYEAQ. V lost 4 bases to trimming and J lost 2 bases; unmatched junction nucleotides: 8. This CDR3 has 16 residues. This CDR3 reads CASSSSPGQPYNEQFF. CDR3 DNA: TGTGCCAGCAGCTCGAGCCCGGGACAGCCCTACAATGAGCAGTTCTTC.

This clonotype was seen a few times. V and J are TRBV5-1 and TRBJ2-1; 9 nucleotides align to TRBD2. CDR1 is SGHRS and CDR2 is YFSETQ in the germline V gene. J lost 4 bases, V lost 4 bases, and 6 bases had no gene match. There are 15 residues in the CDR3. CDR3 nucleotide sequence: TGCGCCAGCAGCGTAGCGGGAGTTTCATACAATGAGCAGTTCTTC. Translation: CASSVAGVSYNEQFF.

This clonotype was detected many times. This chain connects TRBV20-1 to TRBJ2-1, with 8 bases lining up with TRBD2. V trimming: 3 bases; J trimming: 5 bases; junction bases outside the gene matches: 12. The CDR3 runs 16 residues. The V gene's germline CDR1 is DFQATT and CDR2 SNEGSKA (reference sequence). CDR3 loop: CSASARERLANNEQFF. The CDR3 nucleotides are TGCAGTGCTAGCGCTAGGGAGAGACTAGCGAACAATGAGCAGTTCTTC.

This rearrangement joins TRBV28 to TRBJ1-5; D is ambiguous. Germline lookup yields CDR1 MDHEN and CDR2 SYDVKM. This CDR3 comprises 16 residues. The V end was cut by 2 bases, the J end by 6 bases, with 17 bases between. CDR3 sequence (DNA): TGTGCCAGCAGTTTAAGTCGGCCAGGAAGTAGTCAGCCCCAGCATTTT. This codes for CASSLSRPGSSQPQHF.

This clonotype was found many times. The gene calls are TRBV6-2 or TRBV6-3 and TRBJ2-7; TRBD1 agrees at 8 bases. This CDR3 region has 16 residues. Per germline, CDR1 MNHEY and CDR2 SVGEGT. V was pared by 5 bases and J by 0 bases, with 9 bases of the junction left unmatched. The CDR3 region is CASSPRDRGGSYEQYF. The CDR3 DNA follows: TGTGCCAGCAGTCCGAGAGACAGGGGTGGCTCCTACGAGCAGTACTTC.

V and J are TRBV20-1 and TRBJ2-1, with 11 bases lining up with TRBD2. V was clipped by 8 bases and J by 4 bases; unmatched bases: 10. The germline V gene has CDR1 DFQATT and CDR2 SNEGSKA (reference sequence). The CDR3 is 15 amino acids. CDR3 sequence (DNA): TGCAGTTCGACCGCCCTAGCGGGGGGTTACAATGAGCAGTTCTTC. Translating gives CSSTALAGGYNEQFF.

The chain carries TRBV18 and TRBJ1-5, with TRBD1 as a possible D gene (6 bases). The CDR3 totals 15 residues. V dropped 4 bases and J dropped 2 bases, with 12 bases sitting between them. Germline V lookup: CDR1 KGHSH, CDR2 LQKENI. The CDR3 protein is CASSLGTSGNQPQHF. The CDR3 bases are TGTGCCAGCTCACTTGGGACATCCGGCAATCAGCCCCAGCATTTT.

Concerning this clonotype itself: A much bigger clone sits one base away, suggesting this may be a read error. The chain links TRBV28 to TRBJ2-7, with D perhaps matching TRBD1 (5 bases). Trimming stripped 4 bases from V and 0 bases from J, with 7 bases between. The CDR3 contains 13 residues. In germline, CDR1 is MDHEN, CDR2 SYDVKM. CDR3: CASSSGISYEQYF. CDR3 nucleotide sequence: TGTGCCAGCAGTTCAGGGATCTCCTACGAGCAGTACTTC.

The sample holds many counts of this clonotype. The chain is built from TRBV28 and TRBJ1-1; 9 positions agree with TRBD1. This CDR3 region has 13 residues. CDR1 is MDHEN and CDR2 is SYDVKM in the germline V gene. J was trimmed by 10 bases and V by 10 bases; bases with no gene match: 13. The CDR3 region is CATVLPGQGSAFF. In DNA form, the CDR3 reads TGTGCCACCGTTCTCCCGGGACAGGGATCAGCTTTCTTT.

The gene calls are TRBV6-1 and TRBJ2-2, with TRBD1 matching over 9 bases. The CDR3 sequence is 16 residues long. The V segment lost 6 bases and the J segment 7 bases; nucleotides outside the gene matches: 12. Germline V CDR1 and CDR2: MNHNS, SASEGT. CDR3 residues: CASSVQGARNGGELFF. CDR3 in DNA: TGTGCCAGCAGCGTACAGGGGGCGCGAAACGGCGGGGAGCTGTTTTTT.

The chain couples TRBV6-1 to TRBJ2-2, with D perhaps matching TRBD2 (5 bases). The CDR3 contains 15 residues. Between the trimmed V and J ends, which lost 3 bases and 3 bases, there was a span of 11 bases. The V gene's germline CDR1 is MNHNS and CDR2 SASEGT. The CDR3 DNA reads TGTGCCAGCAGTGAGGGAGTTGCGGACACCGGGGAGCTGTTTTTT. This gives the protein CASSEGVADTGELFF.

This clonotype was recorded many times. The CDR3 sequence is CATSDLRARLATNEKLFF. DNA of the CDR3: TGTGCCACCAGTGATTTGAGGGCCAGGCTCGCAACTAATGAAAAACTGTTTTTT. The chain employs TRBV24-1 and TRBJ1-4; D is unclear. V was shortened by 0 bases and J by 0 bases, with 13 bases between the two germline ends. CDR1 KGHDR and CDR2 SFDVKD come from the germline V gene. The CDR3 runs 18 residues.

In its sample, this clonotype was seen many times. This chain links TRBV24-1 with TRBJ1-2; no reliable D call. V lost 4 bases to trimming and J lost 4 bases, with 9 bases between them. Germline assignment: CDR1 KGHDR and CDR2 SFDVKD. CDR3 length equals 13 residues. The CDR3 DNA is TGTGCCACCAGTGACTACAGCGGCTATGGCTACACCTTC. This translates into CATSDYSGYGYTF.

The V call is TRBV25-1, the J call TRBJ2-7, with 7 bases that match TRBD1. Losses at the gene ends were 3 bases for V and 3 bases for J; bases not matched to a gene: 17. The germline gives CDR1 MGHDK, CDR2 SYGVNS. The CDR3 has 18 residues. The CDR3 DNA follows: TGTGCCAGCAGTGACCCCTCTACCAAGACAGGGAACTACTACGAGCAGTACTTC. As protein: CASSDPSTKTGNYYEQYF.

This clonotype was found many times. The chain links TRBV6-1 to TRBJ1-1; perhaps TRBD1 as D (5 bases). The CDR3 loop spans 13 amino acids. Germline V lookup: CDR1 MNHNS, CDR2 SASEGT. The V end lost 5 bases, the J end lost 7 bases, and 14 bases lay between the germline ends. The CDR3 nucleotides are TGTGCCAGCAGTCCGACAGAGCAACTTGAAGCTTTCTTT. Protein product: CASSPTEQLEAFF.